This TCR beta chain was recorded in a study of identical twins. TCRdb re-analysed the 5' RACE reads in MiXCR, keeping a single row per CDR3 protein. The sample lists around 1.7 million distinct CDR3 sequences, around 33% seen once, with under 0.35% in the top ten. The V gene lost 1 base and the J gene lost 0 bases, with 15 bases spanning the gap. Germline V gene data show CDR1 as SNHLY and CDR2 as FYNNEI. This CDR3 region has 17 residues. The receptor was derived from a newborn girl in good health. The sample was cord blood. The rearrangement uses TRBV2 and TRBJ1-1; possibly TRBD1 for D (5 bases). CDR3 in amino acids: CASSEGWGTLLNTEAFF. The CDR3, as DNA: TGTGCCAGCAGTGAAGGCTGGGGCACCCTCCTGAACACTGAAGCTTTCTTT.